The sequence of this T cell receptor (beta chain) was determined in a study of T-cell reconstitution after alpha-beta-depleted transplantation in children. The CDR3 is 14 amino acids. In germline, CDR1 is DFQATT, CDR2 SNEGSKA (reference sequence). Trimming removed 3 bases from V and 10 bases from J; junction bases left unmatched: 8. During its preparation, the TCRbeta library received unique molecular identifiers. Each CDR3 protein is one row after TCRdb ran MiXCR on the PCR reads. The sample includes hundreds of thousands of distinct CDR3 sequences, 9.5% to 15% seen only once; the top ten take about 5%. This clonotype has at least ten counts.

The chain employs TRBV20-1 and TRBJ1-6, with 8 bases fitting TRBD1. The source is a human donor who donated a stem cell graft to a child with combined immunodeficiency. The sample consisted of PBMCs from the stem cell graft donor, taken from the stem cell graft. CDR3 amino acids: CSARPDRGLSPLHF. DNA of the CDR3: TGCAGTGCTAGGCCTGACAGGGGTTTATCACCCCTCCACTTT.